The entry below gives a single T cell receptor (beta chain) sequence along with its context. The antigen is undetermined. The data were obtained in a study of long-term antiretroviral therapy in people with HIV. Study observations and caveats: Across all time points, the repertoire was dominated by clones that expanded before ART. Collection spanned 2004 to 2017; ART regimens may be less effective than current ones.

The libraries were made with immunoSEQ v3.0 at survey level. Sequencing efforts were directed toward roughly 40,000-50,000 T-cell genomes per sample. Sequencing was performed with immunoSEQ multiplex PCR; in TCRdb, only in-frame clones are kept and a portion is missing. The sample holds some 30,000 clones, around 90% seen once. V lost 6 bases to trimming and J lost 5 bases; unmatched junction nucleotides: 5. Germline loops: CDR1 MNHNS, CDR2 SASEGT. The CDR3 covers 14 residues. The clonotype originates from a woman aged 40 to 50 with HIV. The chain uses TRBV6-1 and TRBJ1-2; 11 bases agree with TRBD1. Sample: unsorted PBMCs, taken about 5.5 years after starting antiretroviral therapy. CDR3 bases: TGTGCCAGCAGCACGGGACAGGGGGGGTATGGCTACACCTTC. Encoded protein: CASSTGQGGYGYTF.